The subject of this entry is one T cell receptor beta chain. Its antigen specificity is not known. Within one base of it there is no much larger clone, and no base qualities were kept. TCR CDR3 regions were amplified from genomic DNA by multiplex PCR using the deep immunoSEQ assay. Extracted genomic DNA from each cell subset was distributed evenly across all wells of several immunoSEQ 96-well plates, and each plate was treated as a replicate. Each replicate PCR for sorted subsets received approximately 200 ng genomic DNA, equal to 30,000 or so T cell genomes. Purified libraries were quantified with a Qubit 3.0 fluorometer, sized on a Bioanalyzer 2100, and re-quantified with the KAPA Library Quantification kit. Each immunoSEQ 96-well plate was sequenced on its own single-read 150-cycle Illumina NextSeq 550 flow cell. As for how the authors treated the data: Because only junctional sequences without quality scores were contained in the immunoSEQ output, filtering matching that applied to full-length reads could not be performed. Sequences were annotated with PyIR, a Python wrapper for IgBLAST v1.9, using IMGT germline references to assign V/J genes and CDR3. Reads with weak V/J assignments (E-value above 1e-6), missing CDR3, stop codons, out-of-frame junctions, or ambiguous translated residues were removed. V3J clonotypes were defined as sequences sharing the same inferred V gene, J gene, and CDR3 amino acid sequence. Percentage overlap between repertoires was computed as shared unique clonotypes divided by the size of the smaller repertoire. Three approaches were used to assess repertoire richness: RTK rarefaction, the Chao1 estimator, and Recon v2.1 estimates of unobserved clonotypes. For all TCRbeta clonotypes obtained by the gDNA method from four donors, generation probabilities were computed with OLGA. In its TCRdb copy, this immuneACCESS table keeps in-frame sequences only and misses some clones. Where compared with another copy, unresolved V genes explain less than half of these, and the others have no known cause. V and J calls and clone size are copied from that table; D and trimming were computed from the DNA. Across this sample there are over a million clones, with about 75% seen only once. Roughly 1.4% of the sample belongs to the ten largest clones.

The sample is drawn from a study of shared clonotypes between healthy human individuals (dated by TCRdb to between 2020 and 2021). For context, the study as a whole: A few men and a couple of women, aged 18 to 49 years, made up the cohort. Per donor, three plates each were used for CD4 naive and CD4 memory, two for CD8 naive, and one for CD8 memory. To estimate repertoire size and how much clonotype sharing occurs between individuals, the study deeply sequenced the blood TCR repertoires of five healthy adults. To increase sequencing depth and limit assay-specific biases, TCR repertoire library preparation and sequencing were carried out by different laboratories using diverse techniques. Per donor, leukapheresis produced somewhere between about 0.85 and 8.9 billion PBMCs.

The CDR1 and CDR2 encoded by the germline V gene are SGHAT and FQNNGV. The trim is 1 base for V and 2 bases for J, with a gap of 9 bases between the germline ends. From the cysteine through the phenylalanine, the CDR3 covers 15 amino acids. Only CDR3 DNA remains: 45 bases, in frame from the first base. Overall results and qualifications from the work: Naive subsets generally had larger estimated clonotype richness than memory subsets did. Because the study included a small number of donors, the genetic and exposure-history diversity represented was limited. Based on pairwise subsampling, the degree of clonotype sharing among donors was expected to be affected by sequencing depth. Sampling was limited to blood, and TCR repertoires in tissue likely differ from TCR repertoires in blood. Across a handful of donors, 5% to 6% of naive CD4, 3% to 4% of naive CD8, 2.3% of memory CD4, and approximately 0.4% of memory CD8 clonotypes were shared. Even with the large sequencing depth, rarefaction of the sorted-subset datasets indicated that sequencing was incomplete. Higher generation probabilities were observed for clonotypes shared by all four sorted-subset donors than for non-shared clonotypes.

Healthy HIV-negative adults with no recently reported acute infections or vaccinations were included as donors. All donors were Caucasian adults living in Nashville, Tennessee, USA. CD4+ T cells were enriched by magnetic negative selection, after which naive cells were positively selected on CD45RA and the negative fraction was taken as the memory subset. Blood was obtained by leukapheresis, after which PBMCs were separated by Ficoll-Histopaque density gradient centrifugation and cryopreserved in liquid nitrogen vapor phase. Purity and quantity of every magnetically sorted T cell population were checked by analytical flow cytometry. Each sorted fraction had its genomic DNA isolated and then quantified by UV absorbance on a Nanodrop 2000c.

Specimen: memory CD4+ T cells sorted from blood. The cell subset or site label for this specimen denotes: CD45RA-negative fraction. The origin of this receptor is a man aged 18-30 years in good health. The chain joins TRBV11-2 to TRBJ2-1, with TRBD2 perhaps the D gene, on 5 matching bases. The bases read TGTGCCAGCAGCTTAGTGGGAGTCCCCTACAATGAGCAGTTCTTC. The encoded protein is CASSLVGVPYNEQFF.